This T cell receptor (beta chain) was sequenced for a study of CD8+ T cells in alopecia areata. About the study: For the treated group, dosing was oral tofacitinib at 5 to 10 mg twice daily.

The germline CDR1 and CDR2 sequences are GTSNPN and SVGIG (reference sequence). The CDR3 sequence is 15 residues long. Between the trimmed V and J ends, which lost 3 bases and 2 bases, there was a span of 13 bases. As the sequencing template, cDNA was produced by extracting RNA and reverse transcribing it. The protocol was immunoSEQ multiplex PCR, while the TCRdb copy is restricted to in-frame clones and leaves out a portion. Of hundreds of thousands of clones listed, 35% to 40% are singletons. Indicated treatment: oral pan-JAK inhibitor, 5-10 mg twice daily. The source of this sequence is a human donor with alopecia areata. The chain recombines TRBV30 with TRBJ2-2, with D possibly matching TRBD1 (6 bases). Sequencing used CD4+ T cells sorted from blood, obtained around week 31, from a patient treated with tofacitinib. The CDR3 reads CAWRGGQLNTGELFF. For the CDR3, the DNA is TGTGCCTGGAGAGGTGGACAGCTTAACACCGGGGAGCTGTTTTTT.